This T cell receptor beta chain was recovered during a study of blood T cell repertoires in COVID-19. Study as a whole: Samples representing acute and convalescent COVID-19 were sourced from the United States, Italy and Spain.

Measured with immunoSEQ multiplex PCR; TCRdb has only the in-frame clones, and not every one. The sample holds approximately 210,000 clones, roughly four fifths seen once. The CDR3 is made up of 19 amino acids. V lost 0 bases and J lost 6; bases outside the gene matches: 20. In germline, CDR1 is SGHRS, CDR2 YFSETQ. Sample: peripheral blood. The sequence was obtained from a woman in her 40s with acute or convalescent COVID-19. The chain uses TRBV5-1 and TRBJ1-1, with 7 bases aligning to TRBD1. CDR3 nucleotide sequence: TGCGCCAGCAGCTTGGCATCCGTAAGGGGGCCCCTCAAGGTTGCTGAAGCTTTCTTT. Encoded protein: CASSLASVRGPLKVAEAFF.